This section outlines one T cell receptor beta chain sequence together with its context. What it binds is unknown. J was trimmed by 5 bases and V by 6 bases; bases with no gene match: 14. Per germline, CDR1 MDHEN and CDR2 SYDVKM. CDR3 length: 16 residues. This specimen belongs to a study of shared clonotypes between healthy human individuals. The study, taken as a whole, reports: Clonotypes shared by all four donors outscored non-shared clonotypes in generation probability.

Only Caucasian adults living in Nashville, Tennessee made up the donor group. Profiling relied on immunoSEQ multiplex PCR, and the TCRdb table lists in-frame clones only, not all of them. The sample holds millions of clones; approximately 95% are singletons and the top ten take 0.1% to 0.15%. The gene calls are TRBV28 and TRBJ2-7; TRBD1 aligns across 9 bases. The sequenced material came from naive CD4+ T cells sorted from blood. The subset was: CD45RA+ positively selected. This TCR derives from a man aged 18 to 30 in good health. The CDR3 spells CASRFSRGTGPDEQYF. DNA for the CDR3: TGTGCCAGCAGATTCTCCCGTGGGACAGGGCCTGACGAGCAGTACTTC.